These 3 T cell receptor beta chains came from one sample sequenced in a study of cytomegalovirus exposure and HLA in healthy donors. The PCR employed 60 Vbeta primers together with 13 Jbeta primers. Profiled with immunoSEQ multiplex PCR; TCRdb holds only in-frame clones, not every one. The sample contains hundreds of thousands of clones, about three quarters of which appear only once. The sequenced sample was PBMCs. The receptor set was obtained from a boy between 10 and 17 years old in good health and CMV-seronegative.

The V call is TRBV2, the J call TRBJ2-2, with TRBD2 identical over 10 bases. The CDR3 is 16 residues long. Germline lookup yields CDR1 SNHLY and CDR2 FYNNEI. J gave up 1 base and V 4 bases, and 3 bases lay outside the gene matches. CDR3 nucleotide sequence: TGTGCCAGCAGTGTGTTAGCGGGGGGGAACACCGGGGAGCTGTTTTTT. Translated, it gives CASSVLAGGNTGELFF.

The rearrangement uses TRBV4-2 and TRBJ2-1; D possibly corresponds to TRBD2 (5 bases). The germline CDR1 and CDR2 sequences are LGHNA and YNFKEQ. The V gene lost 4 bases and the J gene lost 5 bases, with 12 bases spanning the gap. There are 14 residues in the CDR3. This chain's CDR3 is CASSLSGRDNEQFF. CDR3 nucleotides: TGTGCCAGCAGCCTTTCTGGGAGAGACAATGAGCAGTTCTTC.

This clone was found a few times. J is TRBJ2-7 and V is TRBV5-1; TRBD1 matches at 11 bases. This CDR3 is 14 amino acids long. The V segment lost 4 bases and the J segment 6 bases; nucleotides outside the gene matches: 6. Germline V gene sequence: CDR1 SGHRS, CDR2 YFSETQ. The CDR3 nucleotides are TGCGCCAGCAGCCCCGGGACAGGGGGTCCCGAGCAGTACTTC. This codes for CASSPGTGGPEQYF.